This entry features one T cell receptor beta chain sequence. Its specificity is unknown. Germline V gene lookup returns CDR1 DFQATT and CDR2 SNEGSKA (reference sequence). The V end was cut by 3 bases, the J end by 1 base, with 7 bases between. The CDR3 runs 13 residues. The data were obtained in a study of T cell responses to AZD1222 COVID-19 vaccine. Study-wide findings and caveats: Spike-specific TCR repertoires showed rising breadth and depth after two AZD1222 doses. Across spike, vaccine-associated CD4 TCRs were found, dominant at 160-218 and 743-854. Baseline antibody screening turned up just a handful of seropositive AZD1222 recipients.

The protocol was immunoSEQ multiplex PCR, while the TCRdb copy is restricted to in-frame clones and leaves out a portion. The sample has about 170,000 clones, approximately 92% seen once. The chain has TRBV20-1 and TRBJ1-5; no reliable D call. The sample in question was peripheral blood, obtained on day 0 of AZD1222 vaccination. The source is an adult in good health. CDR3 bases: TGCAGTGCTAGTCCACAGAGCAATCAGCCCCAGCATTTT. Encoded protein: CSASPQSNQPQHF.